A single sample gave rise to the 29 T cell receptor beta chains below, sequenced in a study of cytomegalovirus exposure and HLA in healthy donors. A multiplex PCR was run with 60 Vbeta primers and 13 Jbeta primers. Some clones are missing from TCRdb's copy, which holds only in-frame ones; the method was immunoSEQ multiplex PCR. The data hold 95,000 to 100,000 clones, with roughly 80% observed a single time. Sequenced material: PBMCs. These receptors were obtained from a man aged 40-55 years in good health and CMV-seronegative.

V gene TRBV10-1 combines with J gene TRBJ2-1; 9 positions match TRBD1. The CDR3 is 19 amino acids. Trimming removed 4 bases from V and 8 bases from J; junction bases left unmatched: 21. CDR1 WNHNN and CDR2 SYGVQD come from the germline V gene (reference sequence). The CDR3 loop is CASSGKSLKGTGRSYEQFF. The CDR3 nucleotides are TGCGCCAGCAGTGGGAAGTCCTTGAAAGGGACAGGGAGGTCGTATGAGCAGTTCTTC.

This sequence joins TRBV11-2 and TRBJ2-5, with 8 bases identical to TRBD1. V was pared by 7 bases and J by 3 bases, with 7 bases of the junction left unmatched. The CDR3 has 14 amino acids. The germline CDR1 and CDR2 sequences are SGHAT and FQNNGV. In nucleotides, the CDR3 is TGTGCCAGCACCCCAGACAGGGGAAAAGAGACCCAGTACTTC. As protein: CASTPDRGKETQYF.

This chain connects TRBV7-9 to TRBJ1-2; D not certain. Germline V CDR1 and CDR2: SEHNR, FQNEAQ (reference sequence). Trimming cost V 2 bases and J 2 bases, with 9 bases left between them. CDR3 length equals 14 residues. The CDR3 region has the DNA TGTGCCAGCAGCTTACTGGAGGCGAACTATGGCTACACCTTC. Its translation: CASSLLEANYGYTF.

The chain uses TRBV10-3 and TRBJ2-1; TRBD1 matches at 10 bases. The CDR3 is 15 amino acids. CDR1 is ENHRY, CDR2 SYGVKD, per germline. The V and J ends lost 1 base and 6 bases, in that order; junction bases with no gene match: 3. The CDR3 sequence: CAISEYGTGANEQFF. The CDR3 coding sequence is TGTGCCATCAGTGAGTATGGGACAGGGGCCAATGAGCAGTTCTTC.

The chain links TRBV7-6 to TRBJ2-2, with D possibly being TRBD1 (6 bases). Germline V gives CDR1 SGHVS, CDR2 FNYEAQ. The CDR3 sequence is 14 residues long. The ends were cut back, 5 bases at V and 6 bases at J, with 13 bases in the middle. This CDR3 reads CASSPDSGAGELFF. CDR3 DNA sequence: TGTGCCAGCAGCCCGGACAGCGGCGCCGGGGAGCTGTTTTTT.

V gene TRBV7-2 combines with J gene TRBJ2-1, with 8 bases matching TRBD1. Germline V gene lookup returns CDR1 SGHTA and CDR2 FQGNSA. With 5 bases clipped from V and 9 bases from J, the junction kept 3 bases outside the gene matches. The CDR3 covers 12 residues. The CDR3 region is CASSPRGREQFF. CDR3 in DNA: TGTGCCAGCAGCCCCAGGGGGCGTGAGCAGTTCTTC.

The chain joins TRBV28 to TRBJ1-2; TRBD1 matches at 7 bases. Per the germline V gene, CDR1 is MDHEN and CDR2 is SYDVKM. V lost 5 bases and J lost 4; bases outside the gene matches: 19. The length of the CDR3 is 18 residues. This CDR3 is CASSAPGTAYFLSYGYTF. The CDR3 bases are TGTGCCAGCAGTGCCCCCGGGACAGCCTATTTTCTCTCCTATGGCTACACCTTC.

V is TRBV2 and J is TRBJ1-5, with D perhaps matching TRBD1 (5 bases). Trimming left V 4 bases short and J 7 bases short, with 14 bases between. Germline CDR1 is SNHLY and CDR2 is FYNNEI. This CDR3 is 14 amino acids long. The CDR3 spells CASSVVREAQPQHF. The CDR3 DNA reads TGTGCCAGCAGTGTAGTCAGGGAGGCCCAGCCCCAGCATTTT. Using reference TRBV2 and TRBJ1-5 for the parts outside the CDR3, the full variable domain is EPEVTQTPSHQVTQMGQEVILRCVPISNHLYFYWYRQILGQKVEFLVSFYNNEISEKSEIFDDQFSVERPDGSNFTLKIRSTKLEDSAMYFCASSVVREAQPQHFGDGTRLSIL.

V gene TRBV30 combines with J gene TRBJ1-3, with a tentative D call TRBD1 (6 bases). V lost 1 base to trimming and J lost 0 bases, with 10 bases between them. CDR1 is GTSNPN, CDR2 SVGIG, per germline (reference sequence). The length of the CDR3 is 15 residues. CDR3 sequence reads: CAWSAKGVSGNTIYF. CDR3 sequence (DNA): TGTGCCTGGAGTGCAAAGGGGGTCTCTGGAAACACCATATATTTT. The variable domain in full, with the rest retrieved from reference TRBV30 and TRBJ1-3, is SQTIHQWPATLVQPVGSPLSLECTVEGTSNPNLYWYRQAAGRGLQLLFYSVGIGQISSEVPQNLSASRPQDRQFILSSKKLLLSDSGFYLCAWSAKGVSGNTIYFGEGSWLTVV.

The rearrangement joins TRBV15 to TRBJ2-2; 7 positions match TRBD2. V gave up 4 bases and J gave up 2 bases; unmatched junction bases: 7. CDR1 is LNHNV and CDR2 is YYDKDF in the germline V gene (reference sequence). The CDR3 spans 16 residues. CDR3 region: CATSTGTTTNTGELFF. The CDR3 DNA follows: TGTGCCACCAGCACCGGGACTACGACTAACACCGGGGAGCTGTTTTTT.

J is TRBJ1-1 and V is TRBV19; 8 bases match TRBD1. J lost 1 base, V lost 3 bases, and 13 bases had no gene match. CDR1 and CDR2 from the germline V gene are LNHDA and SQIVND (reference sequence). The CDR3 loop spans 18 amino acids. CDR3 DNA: TGTGCCAGTAGTATGAGACGGCAGGGGGCGTCGGGGAACACTGAAGCTTTCTTT. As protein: CASSMRRQGASGNTEAFF.

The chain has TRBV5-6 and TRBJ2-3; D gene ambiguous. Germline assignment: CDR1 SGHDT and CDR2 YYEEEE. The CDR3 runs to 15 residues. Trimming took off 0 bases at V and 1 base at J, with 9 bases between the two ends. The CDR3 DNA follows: TGTGCCAGCAGCTTGGCTCCTCGGGGCACAGATACGCAGTATTTT. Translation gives CASSLAPRGTDTQYF.

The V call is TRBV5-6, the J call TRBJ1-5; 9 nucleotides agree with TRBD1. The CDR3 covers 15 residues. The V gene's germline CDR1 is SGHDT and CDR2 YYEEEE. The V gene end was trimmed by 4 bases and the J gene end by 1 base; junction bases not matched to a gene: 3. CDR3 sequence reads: CASSPDRGSNQPQHF. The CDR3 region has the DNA TGTGCCAGCAGCCCCGACAGGGGGAGCAATCAGCCCCAGCATTTT.

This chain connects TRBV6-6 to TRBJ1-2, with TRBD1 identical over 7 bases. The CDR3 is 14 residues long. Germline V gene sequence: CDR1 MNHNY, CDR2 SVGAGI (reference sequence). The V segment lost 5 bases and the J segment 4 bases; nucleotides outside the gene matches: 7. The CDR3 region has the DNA TGTGCCAGCAGTCCCAGGGGGTATAGCTATGGCTACACCTTC. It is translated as CASSPRGYSYGYTF.

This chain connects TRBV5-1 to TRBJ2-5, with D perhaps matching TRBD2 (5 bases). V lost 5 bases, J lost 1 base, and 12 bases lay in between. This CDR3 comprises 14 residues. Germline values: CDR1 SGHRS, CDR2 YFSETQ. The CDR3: CASRFRTAQETQYF. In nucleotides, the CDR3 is TGCGCCAGCAGGTTTCGGACTGCCCAAGAGACCCAGTACTTC.

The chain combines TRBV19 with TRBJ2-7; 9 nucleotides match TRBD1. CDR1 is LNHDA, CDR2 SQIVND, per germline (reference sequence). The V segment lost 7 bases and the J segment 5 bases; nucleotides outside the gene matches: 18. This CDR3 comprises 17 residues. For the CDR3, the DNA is TGTGCCAGTATTGATGCGGGACAGGGAGGGGGCGGGAACGAGCAGTACTTC. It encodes CASIDAGQGGGGNEQYF.

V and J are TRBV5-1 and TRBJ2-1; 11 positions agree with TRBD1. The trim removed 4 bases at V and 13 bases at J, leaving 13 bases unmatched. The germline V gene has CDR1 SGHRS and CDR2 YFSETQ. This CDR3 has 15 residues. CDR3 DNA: TGCGCCAGCAGCGTGATGCCGGGACAGGGGGAGAAACAGTTCTTC. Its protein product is CASSVMPGQGEKQFF.

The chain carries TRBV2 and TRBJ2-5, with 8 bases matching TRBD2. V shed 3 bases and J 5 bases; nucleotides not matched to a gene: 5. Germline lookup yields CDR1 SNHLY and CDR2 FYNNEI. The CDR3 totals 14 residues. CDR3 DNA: TGTGCCAGCAGTGAGGGAGCGGGGGTTGAGACCCAGTACTTC. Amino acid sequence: CASSEGAGVETQYF.

The CDR3 DNA reads TGTGCCAGCAGCCAGGAAGGCAGGGAGGCTTCACCCCTCCACTTT. It translates to CASSQEGREASPLHF. The V call is TRBV28, the J call TRBJ1-6, with TRBD1 as a possible D gene (5 bases). CDR3 length: 15 residues. Trimming pared 6 bases from V and 9 bases from J, leaving 18 bases between. CDR1 MDHEN and CDR2 SYDVKM come from the germline V gene.

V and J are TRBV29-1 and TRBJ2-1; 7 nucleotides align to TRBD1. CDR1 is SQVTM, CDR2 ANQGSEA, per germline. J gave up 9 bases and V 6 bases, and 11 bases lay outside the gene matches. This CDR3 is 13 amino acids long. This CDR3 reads CSVGTVEKGEQFF. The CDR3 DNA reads TGCAGCGTCGGGACAGTGGAGAAGGGTGAGCAGTTCTTC.

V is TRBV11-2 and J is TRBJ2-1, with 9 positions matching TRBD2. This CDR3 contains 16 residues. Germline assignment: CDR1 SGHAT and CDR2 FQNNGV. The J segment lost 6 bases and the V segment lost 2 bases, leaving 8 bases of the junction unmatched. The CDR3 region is CASSLLTSGGFNEQFF. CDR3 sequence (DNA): TGTGCCAGCAGCTTATTGACCAGCGGGGGGTTCAATGAGCAGTTCTTC.

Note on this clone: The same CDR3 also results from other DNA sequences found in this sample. The CDR3 sequence: CASSGGDRDEKLFF. The CDR3 DNA reads as TGTGCCAGCAGTGGGGGAGACAGGGACGAAAAACTGTTTTTT. This rearrangement joins TRBV2 to TRBJ1-4, with 7 bases identical to TRBD1. Germline CDR1 SNHLY, CDR2 FYNNEI. CDR3 length equals 14 residues. V gave up 4 bases and J gave up 8 bases; unmatched junction bases: 7.

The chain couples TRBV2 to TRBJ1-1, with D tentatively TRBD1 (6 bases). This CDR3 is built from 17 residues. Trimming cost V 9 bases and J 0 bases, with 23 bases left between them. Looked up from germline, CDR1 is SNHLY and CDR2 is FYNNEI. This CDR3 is CASHSTGLLTLNTEAFF. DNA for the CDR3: TGTGCCAGTCATTCAACAGGGTTACTGACCTTGAACACTGAAGCTTTCTTT.

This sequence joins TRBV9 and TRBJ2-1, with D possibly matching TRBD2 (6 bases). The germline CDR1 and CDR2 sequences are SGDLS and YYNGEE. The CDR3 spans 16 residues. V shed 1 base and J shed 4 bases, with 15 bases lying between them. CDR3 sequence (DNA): TGTGCCAGCAGCGTAACCGGGGACCGGGGGTACAATGAGCAGTTCTTC. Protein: CASSVTGDRGYNEQFF.

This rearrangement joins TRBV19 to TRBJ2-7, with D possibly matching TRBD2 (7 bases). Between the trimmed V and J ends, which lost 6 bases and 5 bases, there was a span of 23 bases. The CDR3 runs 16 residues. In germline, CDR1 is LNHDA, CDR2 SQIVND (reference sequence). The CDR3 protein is CASSLGVMGGPDEQYF. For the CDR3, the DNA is TGTGCCAGTAGCCTTGGCGTGATGGGGGGGCCGGACGAGCAGTACTTC.

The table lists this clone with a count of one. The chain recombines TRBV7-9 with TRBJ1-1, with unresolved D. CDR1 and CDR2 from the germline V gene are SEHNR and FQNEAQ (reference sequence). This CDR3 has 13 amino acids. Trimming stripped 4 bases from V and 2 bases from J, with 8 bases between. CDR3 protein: CASSSPVNTEAFF. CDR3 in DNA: TGTGCCAGCAGCTCCCCAGTAAACACTGAAGCTTTCTTT.

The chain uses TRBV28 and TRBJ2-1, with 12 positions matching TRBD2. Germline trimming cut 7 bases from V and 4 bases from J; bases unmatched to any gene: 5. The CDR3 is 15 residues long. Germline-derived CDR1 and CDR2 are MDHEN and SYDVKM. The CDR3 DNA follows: TGTGCCAGCACTAGCGGGGGGGCGGGTTACAATGAGCAGTTCTTC. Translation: CASTSGGAGYNEQFF.

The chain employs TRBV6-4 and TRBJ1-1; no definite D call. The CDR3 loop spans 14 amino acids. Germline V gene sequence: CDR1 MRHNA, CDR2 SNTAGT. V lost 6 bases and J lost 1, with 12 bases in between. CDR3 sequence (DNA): TGTGCCAGCAGGGAATGGGGAGAGAACACTGAAGCTTTCTTT. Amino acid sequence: CASREWGENTEAFF.

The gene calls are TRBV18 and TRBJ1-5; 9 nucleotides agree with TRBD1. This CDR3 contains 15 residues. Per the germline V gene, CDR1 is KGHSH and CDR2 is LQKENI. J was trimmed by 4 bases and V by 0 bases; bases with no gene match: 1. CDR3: CASSPPGTGNQPQHF. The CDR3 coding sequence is TGTGCCAGCTCACCACCGGGGACAGGGAATCAGCCCCAGCATTTT.